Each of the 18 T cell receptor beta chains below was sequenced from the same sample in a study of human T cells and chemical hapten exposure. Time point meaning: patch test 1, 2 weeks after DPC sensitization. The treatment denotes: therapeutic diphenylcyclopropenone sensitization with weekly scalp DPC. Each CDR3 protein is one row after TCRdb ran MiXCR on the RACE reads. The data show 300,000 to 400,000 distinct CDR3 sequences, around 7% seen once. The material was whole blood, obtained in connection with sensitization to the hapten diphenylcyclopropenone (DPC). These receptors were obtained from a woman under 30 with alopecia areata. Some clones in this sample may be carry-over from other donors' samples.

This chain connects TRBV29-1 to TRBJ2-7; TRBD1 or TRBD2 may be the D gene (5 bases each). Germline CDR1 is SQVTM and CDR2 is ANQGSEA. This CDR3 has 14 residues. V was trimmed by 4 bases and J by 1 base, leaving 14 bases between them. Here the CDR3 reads CSVGPGTESYEQYF. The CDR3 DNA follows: TGCAGCGTTGGTCCCGGGACCGAATCCTACGAGCAGTACTTC.

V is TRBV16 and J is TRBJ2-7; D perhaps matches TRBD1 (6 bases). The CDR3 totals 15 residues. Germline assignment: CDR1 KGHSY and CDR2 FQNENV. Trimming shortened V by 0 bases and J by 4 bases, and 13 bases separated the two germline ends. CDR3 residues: CASSQSPRGSYEQYF. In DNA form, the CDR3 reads TGTGCCAGCAGCCAATCCCCCAGGGGAAGTTACGAGCAGTACTTC.

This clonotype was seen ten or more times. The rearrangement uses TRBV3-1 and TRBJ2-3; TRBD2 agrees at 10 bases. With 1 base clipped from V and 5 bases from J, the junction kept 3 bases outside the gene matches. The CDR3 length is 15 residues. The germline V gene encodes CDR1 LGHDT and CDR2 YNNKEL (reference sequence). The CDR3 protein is CASSQASGGRDTQYF. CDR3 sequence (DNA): TGTGCCAGCAGCCAAGCTAGCGGGGGCAGAGATACGCAGTATTTT.

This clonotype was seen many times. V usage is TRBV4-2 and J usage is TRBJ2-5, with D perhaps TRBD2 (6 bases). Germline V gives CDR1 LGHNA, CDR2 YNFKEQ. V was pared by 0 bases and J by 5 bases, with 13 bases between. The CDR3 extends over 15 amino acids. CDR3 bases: TGTGCCAGCAGCCAAGATAGGGAGGAGGGGGAGACCCAGTACTTC. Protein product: CASSQDREEGETQYF.

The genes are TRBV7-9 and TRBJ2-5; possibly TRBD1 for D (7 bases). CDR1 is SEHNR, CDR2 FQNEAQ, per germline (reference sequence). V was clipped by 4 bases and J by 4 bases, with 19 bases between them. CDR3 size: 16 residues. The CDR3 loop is CASSSTGEGGVETQYF. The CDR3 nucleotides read TGTGCCAGCAGCTCTACAGGGGAAGGCGGGGTAGAGACCCAGTACTTC.

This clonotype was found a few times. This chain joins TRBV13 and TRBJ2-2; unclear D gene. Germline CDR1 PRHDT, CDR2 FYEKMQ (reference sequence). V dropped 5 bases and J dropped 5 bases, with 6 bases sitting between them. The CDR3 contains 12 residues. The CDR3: CASSQETGELFF. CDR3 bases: TGTGCCAGCAGCCAGGAGACCGGGGAGCTGTTTTTT. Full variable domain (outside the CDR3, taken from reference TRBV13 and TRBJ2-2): AAGVIQSPRHLIKEKRETATLKCYPIPRHDTVYWYQQGPGQDPQFLISFYEKMQSDKGSIPDRFSAQQFSDYHSELNMSSLELGDSALYFCASSQETGELFFGEGSRLTVL.

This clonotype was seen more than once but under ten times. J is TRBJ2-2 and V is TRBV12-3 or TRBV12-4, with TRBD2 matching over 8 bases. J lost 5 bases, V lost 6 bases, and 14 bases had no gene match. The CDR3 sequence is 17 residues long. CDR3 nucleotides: TGTGCCAGCAGCTTCGGGATAGCGGGGACGGGAACCGGGGAGCTGTTTTTT. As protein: CASSFGIAGTGTGELFF.

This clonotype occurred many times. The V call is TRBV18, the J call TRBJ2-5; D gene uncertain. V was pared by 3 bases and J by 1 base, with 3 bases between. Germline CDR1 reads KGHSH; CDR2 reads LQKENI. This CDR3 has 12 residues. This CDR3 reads CASSPIQETQYF. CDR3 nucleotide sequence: TGTGCCAGCTCACCGATCCAAGAGACCCAGTACTTC. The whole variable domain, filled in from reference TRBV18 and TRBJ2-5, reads NAGVMQNPRHLVRRRGQEARLRCSPMKGHSHVYWYRQLPEEGLKFMVYLQKENIIDESGMPKERFSAEFPKEGPSILRIQQVVRGDSAAYFCASSPIQETQYFGPGTRLLVL.

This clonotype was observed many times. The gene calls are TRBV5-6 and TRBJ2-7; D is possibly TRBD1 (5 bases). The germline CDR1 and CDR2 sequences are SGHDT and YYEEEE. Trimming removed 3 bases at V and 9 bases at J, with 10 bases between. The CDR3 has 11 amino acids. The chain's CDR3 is CASSSIGVQYF. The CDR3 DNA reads TGTGCCAGCAGCTCGATAGGGGTGCAGTACTTC.

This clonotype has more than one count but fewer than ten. In DNA, the CDR3 is TGTGCCAGCAGTTATACCCCGGGGGGCTTCTATGGCTACACCTTC. This gives the protein CASSYTPGGFYGYTF. The V and J genes are TRBV6-5 and TRBJ1-2; D perhaps matches TRBD1 (6 bases). CDR1 MNHEY and CDR2 SVGAGI come from the germline V gene. This CDR3 is 15 amino acids long. V lost 3 bases and J lost 4, with 15 bases in between.

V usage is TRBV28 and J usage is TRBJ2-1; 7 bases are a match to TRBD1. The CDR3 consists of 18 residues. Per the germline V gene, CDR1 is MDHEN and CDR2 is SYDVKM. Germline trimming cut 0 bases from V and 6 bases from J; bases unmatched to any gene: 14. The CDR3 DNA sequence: TGTGCCAGCAGTTTATGGGGGGCCCGGGACAGCTTCGTCAATGAGCAGTTCTTC. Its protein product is CASSLWGARDSFVNEQFF. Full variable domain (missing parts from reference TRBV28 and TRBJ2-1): DVKVTQSSRYLVKRTGEKVFLECVQDMDHENMFWYRQDPGLGLRLIYFSYDVKMKEKGDIPEGYSVSREKKERFSLILESASTNQTSMYLCASSLWGARDSFVNEQFFGPGTRLTVL.

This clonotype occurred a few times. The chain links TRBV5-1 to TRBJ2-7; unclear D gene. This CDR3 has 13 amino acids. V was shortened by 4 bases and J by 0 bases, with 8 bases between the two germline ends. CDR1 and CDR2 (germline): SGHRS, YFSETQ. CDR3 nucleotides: TGCGCCAGCAGCACTGAGAGCTCCTACGAGCAGTACTTC. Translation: CASSTESSYEQYF.

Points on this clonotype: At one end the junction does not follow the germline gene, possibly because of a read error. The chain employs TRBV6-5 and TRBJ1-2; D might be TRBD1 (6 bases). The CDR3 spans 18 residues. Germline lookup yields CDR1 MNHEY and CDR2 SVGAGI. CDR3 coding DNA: TGTGCCAGCAGTTACTCGAAAGATCCAGGGGTCCATAACTATGGCTACGCCTTC. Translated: CASSYSKDPGVHNYGYAF.

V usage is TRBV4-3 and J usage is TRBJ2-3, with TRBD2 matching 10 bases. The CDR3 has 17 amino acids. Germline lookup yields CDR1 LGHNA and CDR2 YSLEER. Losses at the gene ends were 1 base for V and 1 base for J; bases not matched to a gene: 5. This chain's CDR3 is CASSQGVAGGRTDTQYF. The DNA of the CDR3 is TGCGCCAGCAGCCAAGGGGTAGCGGGGGGCCGCACAGATACGCAGTATTTT.

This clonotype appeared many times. In nucleotides, the CDR3 is TGCGCCAGCAGCTTGATCGGGGGCGCGACAGGAAACACCATATATTTT. This codes for CASSLIGGATGNTIYF. V is TRBV5-1 and J is TRBJ1-3, with a possible D match to TRBD1 (6 bases). V shed 1 base and J shed 4 bases, with 15 bases lying between them. The length of the CDR3 is 16 residues. Germline CDR1 is SGHRS and CDR2 is YFSETQ.

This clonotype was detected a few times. The CDR3 region has the DNA TGCAGCTACGGACCTGGGGACACTGAAGCTTTCTTT. Translated: CSYGPGDTEAFF. The chain has TRBV29-1 and TRBJ1-1, with D hard to call. Trimming removed 8 bases from V and 3 bases from J, with 13 bases in between. The CDR3 is made up of 12 amino acids. Looked up from germline, CDR1 is SQVTM and CDR2 is ANQGSEA.

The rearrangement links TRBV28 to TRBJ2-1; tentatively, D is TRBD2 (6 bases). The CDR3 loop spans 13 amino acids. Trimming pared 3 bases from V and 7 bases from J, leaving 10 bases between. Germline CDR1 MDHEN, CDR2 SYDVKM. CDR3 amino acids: CASSLGLLNEQFF. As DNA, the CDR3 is TGTGCCAGCAGTTTGGGACTCTTAAATGAGCAGTTCTTC.

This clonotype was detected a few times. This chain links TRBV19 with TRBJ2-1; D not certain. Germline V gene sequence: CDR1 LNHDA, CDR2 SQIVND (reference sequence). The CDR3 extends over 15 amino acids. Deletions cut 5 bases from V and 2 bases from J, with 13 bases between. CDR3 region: CASSPSSGAYNEQFF. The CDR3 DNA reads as TGTGCCAGTAGTCCATCTTCAGGAGCCTACAATGAGCAGTTCTTC. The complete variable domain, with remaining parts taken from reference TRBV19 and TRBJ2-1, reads DGGITQSPKYLFRKEGQNVTLSCEQNLNHDAMYWYRQDPGQGLRLIYYSQIVNDFQKGDIAEGYSVSREKKESFPLTVTSAQKNPTAFYLCASSPSSGAYNEQFFGPGTRLTVL.